What follows are 12 T cell receptor beta chains derived from one specimen sequenced in a study of CD8 T cells in ankylosing spondylitis. Via MiXCR, TCRdb re-called the 5' RACE reads, giving one row per CDR3 protein. The sample gives about 40,000 distinct CDR3 sequences, 16% of which show up once; 35% to 50% is in the top ten. The sequencing sample was made of blood. Source of these receptors: a male donor with ankylosing spondylitis or in good health (not recorded which).

This clonotype was counted only a few times. The V call is TRBV20-1, the J call TRBJ2-7; D gene ambiguous. This CDR3 contains 11 residues. Between the trimmed V and J ends, which lost 1 base and 3 bases, there was a span of 4 bases. CDR1 and CDR2 from the germline V gene are DFQATT and SNEGSKA (reference sequence). The CDR3 reads CSARVNYEQYV. CDR3 DNA sequence: TGCAGTGCTAGAGTAAACTACGAGCAGTACGTC.

This clonotype was detected ten times or more. This chain connects TRBV5-1 to TRBJ1-1, with D possibly matching TRBD1 (6 bases). V was shortened by 4 bases and J by 5 bases, with 18 bases between the two germline ends. Germline V gene lookup returns CDR1 SGHRS and CDR2 YFSETQ. CDR3 length: 15 amino acids. For the CDR3, the DNA is TGCGCCAGCAGCCCAGAACTAGGGGGTCGAACTGAAGCTTTCTTT. This gives the protein CASSPELGGRTEAFF. Complete variable domain (other parts from reference TRBV5-1 and TRBJ1-1): KAGVTQTPRYLIKTRGQQVTLSCSPISGHRSVSWYQQTPGQGLQFLFEYFSETQRNKGNFPGRFSGRQFSNSRSEMNVSTLELGDSALYLCASSPELGGRTEAFFGQGTRLTVV.

This clonotype was picked up a small number of times. The chain uses TRBV5-1 and TRBJ2-2; D is uncertain. V was clipped by 0 bases and J by 7 bases, with 7 bases between them. Germline V gives CDR1 SGHRS, CDR2 YFSETQ. The CDR3 has 13 amino acids. The CDR3 is CASSLEGFGELFF. CDR3 nucleotide sequence: TGCGCCAGCAGCTTGGAAGGGTTCGGGGAGCTGTTTTTT.

This clonotype showed up just a few times. The J gene is TRBJ2-1, the V gene TRBV9; TRBD2 matches at 12 bases. The germline CDR1 and CDR2 sequences are SGDLS and YYNGEE. V was clipped by 4 bases and J by 0 bases; unmatched bases: 2. This CDR3 comprises 16 residues. CDR3 residues: CASSTSGGNSYNEQFF. The CDR3 bases are TGTGCCAGCAGCACTAGCGGGGGGAACTCCTACAATGAGCAGTTCTTC.

V usage is TRBV12-3 or TRBV12-4 and J usage is TRBJ1-4, with D possibly matching TRBD1 (5 bases). Between the trimmed V and J ends, which lost 5 bases and 7 bases, there was a span of 14 bases. The CDR3 is made up of 14 amino acids. The CDR3 bases are TGTGCCAGCAGTGTTCTTAGGGGTGGTGAAAAACTGTTTTTT. Translating gives CASSVLRGGEKLFF.

The chain has TRBV4-3 and TRBJ2-2; 9 bases map to TRBD2. Germline V CDR1 and CDR2: LGHNA, YSLEER. The junction had 9 bases not matched to a gene; V was cut back by 7 bases and J by 3 bases. This CDR3 comprises 16 residues. The CDR3 DNA reads as TGCGCCAGCACCCGGGAAGCGGGAGGAGACACCGGGGAGCTGTTTTTT. Amino acid sequence: CASTREAGGDTGELFF.

This clonotype was seen a few times. This rearrangement joins TRBV4-1 to TRBJ1-4; D gene unclear. Between the trimmed V and J ends, which lost 3 bases and 5 bases, there was a span of 10 bases. The CDR3 is made up of 14 amino acids. CDR1 and CDR2 (germline): MGHRA, YSYEKL. The CDR3 DNA reads as TGCGCCAGCAGCCATCCCGGGGAGAATGAAAAACTGTTTTTT. It encodes CASSHPGENEKLFF.

This clonotype was observed at least ten times. This sequence joins TRBV11-2 and TRBJ2-1; 8 nucleotides agree with TRBD1. J gave up 7 bases and V 5 bases, and 7 bases lay outside the gene matches. The length of the CDR3 is 14 residues. Germline V gene sequence: CDR1 SGHAT, CDR2 FQNNGV. The chain's CDR3 is CASSKTGASNEQFF. CDR3 in DNA: TGTGCCAGCAGCAAGACAGGGGCCTCGAATGAGCAGTTCTTC.

In its sample, this clonotype was seen a few times. The rearrangement uses TRBV5-1 and TRBJ2-3; D may match TRBD1 or TRBD2 (5 bases each). V was pared by 6 bases and J by 4 bases, with 15 bases between. Germline lookup yields CDR1 SGHRS and CDR2 YFSETQ. The CDR3 consists of 14 residues. The CDR3 nucleotides read TGCGCCAGCACAACCACGGGGCTGGCAGATACGCAGTATTTT. It translates to CASTTTGLADTQYF.

The sample holds a few counts of this clonotype. V gene TRBV20-1 combines with J gene TRBJ2-1; no definite D call. Trimming took off 3 bases at V and 5 bases at J, with 2 bases between the two ends. The CDR3 sequence is 10 residues long. The germline gives CDR1 DFQATT, CDR2 SNEGSKA (reference sequence). The CDR3, as DNA: TGCAGTGCTAGTGACAATGAGCAGTTCTTC. This encodes CSASDNEQFF.

This clonotype came up a few times. The chain joins TRBV3-1 to TRBJ2-3; possibly TRBD1 or TRBD2 for D (5 bases each). Germline V gene lookup returns CDR1 LGHDT and CDR2 YNNKEL (reference sequence). The CDR3 is made up of 14 amino acids. V gave up 4 bases and J gave up 4 bases, with 12 bases separating them. In DNA form, the CDR3 reads TGTGCCAGCAGCCGGGACCCGCAAGCAGATACGCAGTATTTT. It encodes CASSRDPQADTQYF.

The CDR3 coding sequence is TGTGCCAGCAGCTTAGCCAGGGGACCAGATACGCAGTATTTT. Translating it yields CASSLARGPDTQYF. The chain couples TRBV11-2 to TRBJ2-3; possibly TRBD1 for D (6 bases). The CDR3 has 14 residues. The germline gives CDR1 SGHAT, CDR2 FQNNGV. Trimming took 1 base from V and 4 from J, leaving 9 bases between them.